These T cell receptor beta chains were read from a single sample in a study of blood T cell repertoires in COVID-19. Here immunoSEQ multiplex PCR was the method, and the copy in TCRdb shows in-frame clones only, minus some. The sample lists a few hundred thousand clones, approximately 89% occurring once. Specimen: PBMCs or T cells enriched from blood (not recorded which). Source of these receptors: a man under 40 who had recovered from COVID-19. Each CDR3 is given with its conserved first and last residue. The D gene is left open where the match is weak. Where a row states a size, it is once, few, many or the class of an expanded clone; other rows omit it.

j_call v_call clone_size d_call cdr3_aa cdr3_nt
TRBJ2-3 TRBV15 - TRBD1 CATSRDRDRGGSDTQYF TGTGCCACCAGCAGAGATAGGGACAGGGGAGGGTCAGATACGCAGTATTTT
TRBJ2-2 TRBV3-1/TRBV3-2 - - CASSQDPYTGELFF TGTGCCAGCAGCCAAGACCCCTACACCGGGGAGCTGTTTTTT
TRBJ1-2 TRBV7-9 few - CASSLGRDYGYTF TGTGCCAGCAGCTTAGGACGGGACTATGGCTACACCTTC
TRBJ2-7 TRBV7-8 - - CASSLVRSSYEQYF TGTGCCAGCAGCTTAGTCCGCAGCTCCTACGAGCAGTACTTC
TRBJ2-7 TRBV27 - TRBD1 CASWRQGERHEQYF TGTGCCAGCTGGAGACAGGGGGAACGACACGAGCAGTACTTC
TRBJ2-1 TRBV5-1 - - CASSPAGVGGNEQFF TGCGCCAGCAGCCCGGCAGGGGTAGGCGGCAATGAGCAGTTCTTC
TRBJ2-7 TRBV5-1 - - CASRLVGARGSYEQYF TGCGCCAGCCGGCTGGTGGGAGCGCGGGGATCCTACGAGCAGTACTTC
TRBJ1-5 TRBV11-2 - TRBD1 CASSLGTGGNQPQHF TGTGCCAGCAGCCTCGGGACAGGGGGTAATCAGCCCCAGCATTTT
TRBJ2-7 TRBV19 - - CASSIRHRSYEQYF TGTGCCAGTAGTATCCGACACCGTTCCTACGAGCAGTACTTC
TRBJ1-2 TRBV12-3/TRBV12-4 - - CASSPFQGYGYTF TGTGCCAGCAGTCCATTCCAGGGATATGGCTACACCTTC
TRBJ2-2 TRBV4-1 - TRBD1 CASSQAVGTGAGELFF TGCGCCAGCAGCCAAGCGGTCGGTACAGGGGCCGGGGAGCTGTTTTTT
TRBJ1-1 TRBV2 few - CASRAGFNTEAFF TGTGCCAGCAGGGCAGGCTTTAACACTGAAGCTTTCTTT
TRBJ1-6 TRBV4-1 - - CASSQDPGLANSPLHF TGCGCCAGCAGCCAAGATCCCGGCCTAGCGAATTCACCCCTCCACTTT
TRBJ2-1 TRBV7-4 - - CASSFTYSSNEQFF TGTGCCAGCAGCTTTACGTATTCGAGTAATGAGCAGTTCTTC
TRBJ1-4 TRBV19 - - CASIRQGGEKLFF TGTGCCAGTATAAGGCAGGGAGGAGAAAAACTGTTTTTT
TRBJ2-2 TRBV21-1 - - CASSKERGGGELFF TGTGCCAGCAGCAAAGAACGAGGGGGCGGGGAGCTGTTTTTT
TRBJ2-7 TRBV24-1 - TRBD1 CATSESGTGLYF TGTGCCACCAGTGAATCCGGGACAGGGCTGTACTTC
TRBJ1-1 TRBV12-3/TRBV12-4 - - CASSLVSGGEAFF TGTGCCAGCAGTTTAGTGTCAGGAGGTGAAGCTTTCTTT
TRBJ2-1 TRBV5-1 - TRBD2 CASSRSTSGVGWDEQFF TGCGCCAGCAGCCGATCGACTAGCGGGGTAGGGTGGGATGAGCAGTTCTTC
TRBJ2-5 TRBV30 - TRBD1 CAWRLQGAGETQYF TGTGCCTGGAGGTTGCAGGGGGCCGGGGAGACCCAGTACTTC
TRBJ2-3 TRBV21-1 - - CASSKRGDTQYF TGTGCCAGCAGCAAAAGGGGGGATACGCAGTATTTT
TRBJ1-2 TRBV28 - - CASSLRGNYGYTF TGTGCCAGCAGTTTAAGGGGTAACTATGGCTACACCTTC